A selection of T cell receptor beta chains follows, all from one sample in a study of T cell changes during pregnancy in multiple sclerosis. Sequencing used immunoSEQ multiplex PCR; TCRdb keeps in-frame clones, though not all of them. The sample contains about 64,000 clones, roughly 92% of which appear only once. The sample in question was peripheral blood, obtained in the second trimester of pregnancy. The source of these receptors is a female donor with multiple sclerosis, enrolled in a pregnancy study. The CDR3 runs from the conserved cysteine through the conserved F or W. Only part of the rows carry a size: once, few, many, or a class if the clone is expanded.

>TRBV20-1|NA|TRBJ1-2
CSAKRDYGYTF
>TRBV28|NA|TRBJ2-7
CASSSNSGSAFEQYF
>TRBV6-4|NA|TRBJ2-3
CASSDSNSNGGTDTQYF
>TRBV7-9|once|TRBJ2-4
CASSNIKGIKLNIQYF
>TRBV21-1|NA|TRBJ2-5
CASTRTGGRETQYF
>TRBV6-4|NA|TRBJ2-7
CASSDSASGSRYF
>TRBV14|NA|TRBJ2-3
CASSPLELTGGTDTQYF
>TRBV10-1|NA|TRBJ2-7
CASSLTSGTRGQYF
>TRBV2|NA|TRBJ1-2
CASSEIGVYGYTF
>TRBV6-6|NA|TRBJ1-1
CASTQTAYNTEAFF
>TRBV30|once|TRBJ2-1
CAWRLLAGGPNEQFF
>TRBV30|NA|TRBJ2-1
CAWIRQRNYITRNEQFF
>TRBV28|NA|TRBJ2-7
CASSRPIQGIGSYEQYF
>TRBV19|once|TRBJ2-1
CASRIAGGVNEQFF
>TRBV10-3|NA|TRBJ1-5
CASHREIDQPQHF
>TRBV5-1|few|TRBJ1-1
CASSLFMLSNTEAFF
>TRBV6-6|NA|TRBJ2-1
CASSQSGNSPHEQFF
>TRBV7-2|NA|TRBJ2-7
CASSAGHHYEQYF
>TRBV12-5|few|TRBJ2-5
CASGLTQPGQAYQETQYF
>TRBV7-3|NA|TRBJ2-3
CASSEGLAGGTDTQYF
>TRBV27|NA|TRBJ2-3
CASTFTDTQYF
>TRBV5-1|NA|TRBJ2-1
CASSSASGRAYSNEQFF
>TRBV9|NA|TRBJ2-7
CASSAGATSGSFEQYF
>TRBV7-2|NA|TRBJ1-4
CASSLAGGGEKLFF
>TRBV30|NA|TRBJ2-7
CAWTAGVLYEQYF
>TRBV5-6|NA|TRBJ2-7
CASSLRDSSYEQYF
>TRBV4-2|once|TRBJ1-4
CASSQGSGGTGLGEKLFF
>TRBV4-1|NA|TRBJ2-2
CASSHTGSGELFF
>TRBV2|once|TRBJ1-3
CASREDRGSGNTIYF
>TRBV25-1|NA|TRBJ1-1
CASKNLRGTEAFF
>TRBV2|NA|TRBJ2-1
CASKGQGYNEQFF
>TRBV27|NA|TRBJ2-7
CASSLSATIVDEQYF
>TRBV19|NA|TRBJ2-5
CASSIRPVKYQETQYF
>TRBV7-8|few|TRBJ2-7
CASSSGLWRGLSYEQYF
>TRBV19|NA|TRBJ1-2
CASSLTLSYGYTF
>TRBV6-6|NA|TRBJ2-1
CASSYQGYEQFF
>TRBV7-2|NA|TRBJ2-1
CASSTRGSGRWVNEQFF
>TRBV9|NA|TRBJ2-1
CASSPMGASYNEQFF
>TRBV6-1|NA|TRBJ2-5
CASSDLAGGLQETQYF
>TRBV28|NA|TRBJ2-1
CASSFGGVFAYNEQFF
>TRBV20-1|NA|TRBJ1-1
CSVGGKTEAFF
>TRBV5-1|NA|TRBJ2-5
CASSLHPGLEGETQYF
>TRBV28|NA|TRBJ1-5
CASSSDRGPLAQPQHF
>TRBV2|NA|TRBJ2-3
CAQGLAGVSDTQYF
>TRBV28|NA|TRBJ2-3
CASSFSSGNAGSTDTQYF
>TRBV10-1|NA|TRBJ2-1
CASSATSGRSNEQFF
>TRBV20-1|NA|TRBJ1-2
CSARAGGGYTF
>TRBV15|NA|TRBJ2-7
CATSRDRVRAPFEQYF
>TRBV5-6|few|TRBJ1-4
CASSYYRAANEKLFF
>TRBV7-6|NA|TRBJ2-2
CASSLAPGANTGELFF
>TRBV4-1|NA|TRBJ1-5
CASSQEENSNQPQHF
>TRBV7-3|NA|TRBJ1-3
CASSLTSGGSGNTIYF
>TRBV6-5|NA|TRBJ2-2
CASSYSGQGYSGELFF
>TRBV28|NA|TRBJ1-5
CASSDGQGGQPQHF
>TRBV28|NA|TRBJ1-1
CASTGQGIKDTEAFF
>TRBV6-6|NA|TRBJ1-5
CASSYLGSNQPQHF
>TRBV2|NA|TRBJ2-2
CASKSRPNTGELFF
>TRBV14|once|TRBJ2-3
CASSQVPGVSADTQYF
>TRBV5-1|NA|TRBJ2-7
CASSLGGWDRVFEQYF